The entry below gives a single T cell receptor (beta chain) sequence along with its context. Some clones are missing from TCRdb's copy, which holds only in-frame ones; the method was immunoSEQ multiplex PCR. Among just over 2,000,000 clones listed, roughly 94% were seen once. The record originates from a study of shared clonotypes between healthy human individuals. Study-wide background: Donor ages ranged 18 to 49 years: two women, a few men.

Germline CDR1 reads SGHTA; CDR2 reads FQGNSA. The germline V and J ends were trimmed by 2 bases and 2 bases, with 12 bases remaining between them. The CDR3 length is 15 residues. The sequencing input was naive CD4+ T cells sorted from blood. Subset defined: CD45RA+ positively selected. V is TRBV7-2 and J is TRBJ2-5; D unclear. This TCR came from a man between 18 and 35 years old in good health. The CDR3 DNA is TGTGCCAGCAGCTTACGGTGGCAGCGTCAAGAGACCCAGTACTTC. Its protein product is CASSLRWQRQETQYF.